This paragraph reports one T cell receptor beta chain. Its cognate antigen is unknown. The data stem from a study of shared clonotypes between healthy human individuals. Study-level information: Researchers assigned three CD4 naive, three CD4 memory, two CD8 naive and one CD8 memory plate to each donor.

The V end lost 6 bases, the J end lost 3 bases, and 15 bases lay between the germline ends. The CDR3 loop spans 15 amino acids. Per germline, CDR1 MNHEY and CDR2 SVGAGI. Notes on the study in general: Having only a few donors restricted how much genetic and exposure-history diversity was captured.

Assay execution took place at the deep level. Profiled with immunoSEQ multiplex PCR; TCRdb holds only in-frame clones, not every one. This table has roughly 220,000 clones, 60% to 70% appearing once. The sample consisted of memory CD4+ T cells sorted from blood. Subset indicated: CD45RA-negative fraction. The chain has TRBV6-5 and TRBJ1-3; no firm D call. The receptor was isolated from a man younger than 45 in good health. The CDR3 loop is CASREDYQFGNTIYF. CDR3 DNA: TGTGCCAGCAGGGAGGATTACCAATTTGGAAACACCATATATTTT.